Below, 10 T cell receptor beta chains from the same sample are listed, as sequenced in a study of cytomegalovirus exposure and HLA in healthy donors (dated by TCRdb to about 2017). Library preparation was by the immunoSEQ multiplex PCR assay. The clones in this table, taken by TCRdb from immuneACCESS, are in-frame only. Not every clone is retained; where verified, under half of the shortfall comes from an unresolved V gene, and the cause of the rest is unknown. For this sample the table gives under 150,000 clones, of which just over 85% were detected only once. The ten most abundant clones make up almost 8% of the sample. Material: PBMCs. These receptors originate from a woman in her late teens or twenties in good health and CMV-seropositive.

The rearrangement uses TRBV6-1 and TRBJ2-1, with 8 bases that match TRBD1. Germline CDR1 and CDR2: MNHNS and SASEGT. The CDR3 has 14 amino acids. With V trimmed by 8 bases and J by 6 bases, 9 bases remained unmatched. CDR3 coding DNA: TGTGCCAGCCATACCGGGACAGGCATCAATGAGCAGTTCTTC. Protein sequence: CASHTGTGINEQFF.

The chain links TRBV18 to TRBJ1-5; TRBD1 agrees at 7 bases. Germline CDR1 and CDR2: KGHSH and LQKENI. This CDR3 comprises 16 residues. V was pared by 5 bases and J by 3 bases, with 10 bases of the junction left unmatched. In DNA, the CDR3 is TGTGCCAGCTCAGCCCGGGACAGTCGCCTCAATCAGCCCCAGCATTTT. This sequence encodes CASSARDSRLNQPQHF.

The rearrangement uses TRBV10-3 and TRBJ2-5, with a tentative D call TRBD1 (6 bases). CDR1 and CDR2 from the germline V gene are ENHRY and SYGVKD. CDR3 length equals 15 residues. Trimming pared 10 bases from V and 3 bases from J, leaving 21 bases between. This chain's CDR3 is CATRWDKAIEETQYF. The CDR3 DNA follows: TGTGCCACCCGATGGGACAAGGCAATAGAAGAGACCCAGTACTTC.

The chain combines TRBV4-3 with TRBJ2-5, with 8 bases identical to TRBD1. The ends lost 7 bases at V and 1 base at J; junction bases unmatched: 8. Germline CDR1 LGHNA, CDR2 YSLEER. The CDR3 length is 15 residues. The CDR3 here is CASTAGQGLQETQYF. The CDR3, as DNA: TGCGCCAGCACCGCCGGACAGGGACTCCAAGAGACCCAGTACTTC.

This CDR3 reads CASSFYPNTEAFF. The CDR3 bases are TGTGCCAGCAGTTTCTATCCGAACACTGAAGCTTTCTTT. The chain recombines TRBV28 with TRBJ1-1; no definite D call. The CDR3 runs to 13 residues. The V end was cut by 3 bases, the J end by 1 base, with 6 bases between. Germline CDR1 reads MDHEN; CDR2 reads SYDVKM.

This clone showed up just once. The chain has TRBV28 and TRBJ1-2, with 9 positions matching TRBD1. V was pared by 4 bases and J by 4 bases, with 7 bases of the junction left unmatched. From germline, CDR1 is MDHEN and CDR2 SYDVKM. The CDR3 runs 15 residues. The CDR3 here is CASSSGQGPPYGYTF. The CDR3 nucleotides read TGTGCCAGCAGTTCAGGACAGGGGCCCCCCTATGGCTACACCTTC.

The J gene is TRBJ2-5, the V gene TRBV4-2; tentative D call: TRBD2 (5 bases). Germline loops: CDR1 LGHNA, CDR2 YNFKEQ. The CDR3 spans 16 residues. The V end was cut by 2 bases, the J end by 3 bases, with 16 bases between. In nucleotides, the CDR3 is TGTGCCAGCAGCCAAAACCCATCCGAGGAGGAAGAGACCCAGTACTTC. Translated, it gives CASSQNPSEEEETQYF.

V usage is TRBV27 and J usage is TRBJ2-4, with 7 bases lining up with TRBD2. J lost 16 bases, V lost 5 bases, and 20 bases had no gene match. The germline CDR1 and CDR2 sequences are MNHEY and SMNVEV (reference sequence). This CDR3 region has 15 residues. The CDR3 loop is CASSRVAGVPLVLYF. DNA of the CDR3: TGTGCCAGCAGTCGAGTAGCGGGCGTCCCCCTAGTCCTCTACTTC.

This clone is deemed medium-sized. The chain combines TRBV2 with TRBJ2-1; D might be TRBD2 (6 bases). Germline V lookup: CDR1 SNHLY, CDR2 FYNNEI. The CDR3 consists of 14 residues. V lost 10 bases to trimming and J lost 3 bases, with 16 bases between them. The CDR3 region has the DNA TGTGCCACGACCTGGCGGGGCTACTACAATGAGCAGTTCTTC. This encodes CATTWRGYYNEQFF.

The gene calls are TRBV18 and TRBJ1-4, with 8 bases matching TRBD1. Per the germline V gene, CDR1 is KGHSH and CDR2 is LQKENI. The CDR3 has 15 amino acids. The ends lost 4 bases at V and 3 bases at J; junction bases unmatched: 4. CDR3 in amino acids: CASSRQGAANEKLFF. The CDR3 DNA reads TGTGCCAGCTCACGGCAGGGGGCGGCTAATGAAAAACTGTTTTTT. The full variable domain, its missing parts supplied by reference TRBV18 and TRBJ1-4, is NAGVMQNPRHLVRRRGQEARLRCSPMKGHSHVYWYRQLPEEGLKFMVYLQKENIIDESGMPKERFSAEFPKEGPSILRIQQVVRGDSAAYFCASSRQGAANEKLFFGSGTQLSVL.